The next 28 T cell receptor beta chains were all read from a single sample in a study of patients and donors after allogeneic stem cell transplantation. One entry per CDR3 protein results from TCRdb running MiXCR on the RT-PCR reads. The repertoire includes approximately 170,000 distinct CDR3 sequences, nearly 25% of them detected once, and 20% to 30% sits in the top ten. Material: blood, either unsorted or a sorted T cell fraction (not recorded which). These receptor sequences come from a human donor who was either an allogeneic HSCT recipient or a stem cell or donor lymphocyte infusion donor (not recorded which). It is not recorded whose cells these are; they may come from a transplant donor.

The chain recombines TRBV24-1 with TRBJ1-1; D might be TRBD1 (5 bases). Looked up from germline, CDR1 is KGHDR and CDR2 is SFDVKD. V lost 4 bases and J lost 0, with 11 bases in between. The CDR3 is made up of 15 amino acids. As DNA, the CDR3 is TGTGCCACCAGTGACGACAGCCTAATGAACACTGAAGCTTTCTTT. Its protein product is CATSDDSLMNTEAFF.

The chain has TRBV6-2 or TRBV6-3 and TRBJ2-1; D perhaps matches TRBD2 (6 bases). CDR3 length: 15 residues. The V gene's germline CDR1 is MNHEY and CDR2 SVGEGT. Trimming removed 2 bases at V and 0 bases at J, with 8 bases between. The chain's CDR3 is CASSYQGGSYNEQFF. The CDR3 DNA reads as TGTGCCAGCAGTTACCAGGGAGGCTCCTACAATGAGCAGTTCTTC.

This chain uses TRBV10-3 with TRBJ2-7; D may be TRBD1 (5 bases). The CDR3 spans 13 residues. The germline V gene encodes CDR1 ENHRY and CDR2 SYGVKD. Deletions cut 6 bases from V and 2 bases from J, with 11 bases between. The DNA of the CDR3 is TGTGCCATCAGGGACAAGCGAACCTACGAGCAGTACTTC. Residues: CAIRDKRTYEQYF.

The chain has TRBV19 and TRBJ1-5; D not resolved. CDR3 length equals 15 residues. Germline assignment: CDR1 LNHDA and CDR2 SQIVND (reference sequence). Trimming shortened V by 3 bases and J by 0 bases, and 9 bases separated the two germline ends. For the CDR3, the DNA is TGTGCCAGTAGTATCGGAGGATATAGCAATCAGCCCCAGCATTTT. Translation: CASSIGGYSNQPQHF.

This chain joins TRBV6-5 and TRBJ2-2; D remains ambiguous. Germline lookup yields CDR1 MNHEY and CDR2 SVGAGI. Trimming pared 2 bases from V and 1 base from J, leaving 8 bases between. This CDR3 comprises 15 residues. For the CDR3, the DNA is TGTGCCAGCAGTTACCTCAAGGAGAACACCGGGGAGCTGTTTTTT. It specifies CASSYLKENTGELFF.

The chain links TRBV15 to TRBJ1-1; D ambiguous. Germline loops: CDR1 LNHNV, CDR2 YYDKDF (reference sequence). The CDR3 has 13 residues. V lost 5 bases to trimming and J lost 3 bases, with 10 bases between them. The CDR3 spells CATSHRADTEAFF. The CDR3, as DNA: TGTGCCACCAGCCACCGGGCCGACACTGAAGCTTTCTTT.

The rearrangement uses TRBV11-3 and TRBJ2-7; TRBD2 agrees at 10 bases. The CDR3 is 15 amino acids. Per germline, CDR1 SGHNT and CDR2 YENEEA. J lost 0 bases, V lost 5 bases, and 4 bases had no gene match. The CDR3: CASSPASGSSYEQYF. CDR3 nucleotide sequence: TGTGCCAGCAGCCCCGCTAGCGGGAGCTCCTACGAGCAGTACTTC.

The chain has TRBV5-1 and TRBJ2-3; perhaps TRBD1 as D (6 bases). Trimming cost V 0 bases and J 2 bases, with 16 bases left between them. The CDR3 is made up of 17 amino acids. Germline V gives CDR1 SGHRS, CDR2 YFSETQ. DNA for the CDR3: TGCGCCAGCAGCTTGGCCGGGCGCAGGGGATACACAGATACGCAGTATTTT. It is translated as CASSLAGRRGYTDTQYF.

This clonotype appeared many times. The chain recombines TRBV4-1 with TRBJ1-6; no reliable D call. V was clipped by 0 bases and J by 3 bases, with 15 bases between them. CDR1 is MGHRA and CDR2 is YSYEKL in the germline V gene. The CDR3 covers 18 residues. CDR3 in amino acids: CASSQDPRTVNYNSPLHF. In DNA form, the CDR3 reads TGCGCCAGCAGCCAAGACCCTCGTACAGTGAACTATAATTCACCCCTCCACTTT.

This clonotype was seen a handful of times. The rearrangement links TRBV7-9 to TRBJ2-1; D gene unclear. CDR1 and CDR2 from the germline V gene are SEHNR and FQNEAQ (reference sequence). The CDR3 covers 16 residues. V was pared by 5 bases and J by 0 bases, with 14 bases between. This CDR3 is CASSLGYASSYNEQFF. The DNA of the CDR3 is TGTGCCAGCAGCCTTGGCTATGCGAGCTCCTACAATGAGCAGTTCTTC. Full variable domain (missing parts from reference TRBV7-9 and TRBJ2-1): DTGVSQNPRHKITKRGQNVTFRCDPISEHNRLYWYRQTLGQGPEFLTYFQNEAQLEKSRLLSDRFSAERPKGSFSTLEIQRTEQGDSAMYLCASSLGYASSYNEQFFGPGTRLTVL.

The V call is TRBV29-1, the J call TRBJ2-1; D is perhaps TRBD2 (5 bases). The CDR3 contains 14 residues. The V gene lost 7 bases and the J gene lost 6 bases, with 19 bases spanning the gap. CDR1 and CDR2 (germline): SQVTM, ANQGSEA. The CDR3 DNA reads TGCAGCGCTGGGCGGGCGGGTCTTGGCAATGAGCAGTTCTTC. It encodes CSAGRAGLGNEQFF.

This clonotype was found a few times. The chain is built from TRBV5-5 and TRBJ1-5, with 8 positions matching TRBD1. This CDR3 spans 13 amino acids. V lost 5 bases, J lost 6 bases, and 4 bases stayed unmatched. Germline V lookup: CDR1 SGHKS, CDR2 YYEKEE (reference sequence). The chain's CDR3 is CASSRDRLQPQHF. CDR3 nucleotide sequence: TGTGCCAGCAGTCGGGACAGGCTTCAGCCCCAGCATTTT.

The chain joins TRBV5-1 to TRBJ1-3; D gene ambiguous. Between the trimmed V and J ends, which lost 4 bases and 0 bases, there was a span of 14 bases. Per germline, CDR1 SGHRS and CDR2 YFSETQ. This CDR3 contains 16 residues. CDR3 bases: TGCGCCAGCAGCCCGGTGGGGAGACTCTCTGGAAACACCATATATTTT. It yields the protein CASSPVGRLSGNTIYF. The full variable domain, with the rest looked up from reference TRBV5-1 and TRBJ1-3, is KAGVTQTPRYLIKTRGQQVTLSCSPISGHRSVSWYQQTPGQGLQFLFEYFSETQRNKGNFPGRFSGRQFSNSRSEMNVSTLELGDSALYLCASSPVGRLSGNTIYFGEGSWLTVV.

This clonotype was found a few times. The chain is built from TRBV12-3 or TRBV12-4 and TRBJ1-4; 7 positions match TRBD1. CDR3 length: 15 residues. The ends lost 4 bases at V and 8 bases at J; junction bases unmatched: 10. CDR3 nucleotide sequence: TGTGCCAGCAGTTCCCCAGACAGGGAAGACGAAAAACTGTTTTTT. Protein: CASSSPDREDEKLFF.

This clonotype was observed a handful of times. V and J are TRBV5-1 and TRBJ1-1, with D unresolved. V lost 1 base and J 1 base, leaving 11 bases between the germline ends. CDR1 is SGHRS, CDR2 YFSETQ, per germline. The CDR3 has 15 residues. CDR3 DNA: TGCGCCAGCAGCTTGTTAGACTACGGGAACACTGAAGCTTTCTTT. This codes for CASSLLDYGNTEAFF.

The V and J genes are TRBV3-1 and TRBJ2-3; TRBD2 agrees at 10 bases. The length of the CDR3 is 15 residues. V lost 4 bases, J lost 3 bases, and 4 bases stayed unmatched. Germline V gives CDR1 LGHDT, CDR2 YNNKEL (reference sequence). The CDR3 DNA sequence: TGTGCCAGCAGCCTGAGCGGGGGGGCAACAGATACGCAGTATTTT. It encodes CASSLSGGATDTQYF.

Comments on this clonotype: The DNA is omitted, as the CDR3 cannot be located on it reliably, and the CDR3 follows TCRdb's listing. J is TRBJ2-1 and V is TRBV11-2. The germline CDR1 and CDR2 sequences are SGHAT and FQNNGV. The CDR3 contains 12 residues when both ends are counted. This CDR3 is CASSFLWNEQFF.

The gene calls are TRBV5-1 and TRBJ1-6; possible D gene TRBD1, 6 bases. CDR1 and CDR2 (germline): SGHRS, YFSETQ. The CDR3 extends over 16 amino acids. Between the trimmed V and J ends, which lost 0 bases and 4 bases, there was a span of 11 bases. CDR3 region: CASSLVGGQYNSPLHF. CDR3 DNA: TGCGCCAGCAGCTTGGTTGGAGGACAGTATAATTCACCCCTCCACTTT.

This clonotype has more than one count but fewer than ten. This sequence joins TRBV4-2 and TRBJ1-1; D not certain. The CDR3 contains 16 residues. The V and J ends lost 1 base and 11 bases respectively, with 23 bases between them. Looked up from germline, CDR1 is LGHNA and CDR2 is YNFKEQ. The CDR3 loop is CASSQVDGGLIIGAFF. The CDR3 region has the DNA TGTGCCAGCAGCCAAGTCGACGGAGGATTAATCATCGGGGCTTTCTTT.

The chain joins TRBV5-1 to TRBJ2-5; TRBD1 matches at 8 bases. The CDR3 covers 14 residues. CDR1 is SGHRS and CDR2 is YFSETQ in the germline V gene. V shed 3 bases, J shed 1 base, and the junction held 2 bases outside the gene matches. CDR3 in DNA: TGCGCCAGCAGCTGGACAGGGCCCCAAGAGACCCAGTACTTC. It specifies CASSWTGPQETQYF.

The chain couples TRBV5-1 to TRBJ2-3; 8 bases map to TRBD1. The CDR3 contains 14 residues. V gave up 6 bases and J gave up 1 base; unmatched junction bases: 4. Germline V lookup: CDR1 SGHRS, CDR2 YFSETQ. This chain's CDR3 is CASNTGQGTDTQYF. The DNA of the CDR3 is TGCGCCAGCAACACGGGACAGGGCACAGATACGCAGTATTTT.

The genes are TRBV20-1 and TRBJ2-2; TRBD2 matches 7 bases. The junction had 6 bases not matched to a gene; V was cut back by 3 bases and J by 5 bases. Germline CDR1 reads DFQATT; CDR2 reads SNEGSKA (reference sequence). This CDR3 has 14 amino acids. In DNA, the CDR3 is TGCAGTGCTAGTCGCGGGAGAAGGACCGGGGAGCTGTTTTTT. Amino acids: CSASRGRRTGELFF.

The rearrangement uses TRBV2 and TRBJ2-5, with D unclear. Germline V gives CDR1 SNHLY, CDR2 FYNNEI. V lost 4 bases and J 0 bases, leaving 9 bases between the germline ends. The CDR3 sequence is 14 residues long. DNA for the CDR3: TGTGCCAGCAGTGGGGGATGGGACCAAGAGACCCAGTACTTC. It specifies CASSGGWDQETQYF.

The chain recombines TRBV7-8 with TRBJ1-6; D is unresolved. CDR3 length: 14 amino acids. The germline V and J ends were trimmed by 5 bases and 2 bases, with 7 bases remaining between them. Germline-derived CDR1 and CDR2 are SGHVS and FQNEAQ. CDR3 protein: CASSPEPYNSPLHF. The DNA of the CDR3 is TGTGCCAGCAGCCCAGAGCCCTATAATTCACCCCTCCACTTT.

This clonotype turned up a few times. Here the CDR3 DNA reads TGTGCCAGCAATAAGGACTCGCAATTTCAGCCCCAGCATTTT. This codes for CASNKDSQFQPQHF. This rearrangement joins TRBV12-3 or TRBV12-4 to TRBJ1-5; D is unclear. V was shortened by 7 bases and J by 6 bases, with 16 bases between the two germline ends. The CDR3 consists of 14 residues.

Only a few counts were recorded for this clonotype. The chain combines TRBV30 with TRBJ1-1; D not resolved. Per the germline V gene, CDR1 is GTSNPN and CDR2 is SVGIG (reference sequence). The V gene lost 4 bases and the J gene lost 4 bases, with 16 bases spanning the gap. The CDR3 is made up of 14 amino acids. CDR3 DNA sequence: TGTGCCTGGAACCCGGAGGCATCGGCCACTGAAGCTTTCTTT. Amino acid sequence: CAWNPEASATEAFF.

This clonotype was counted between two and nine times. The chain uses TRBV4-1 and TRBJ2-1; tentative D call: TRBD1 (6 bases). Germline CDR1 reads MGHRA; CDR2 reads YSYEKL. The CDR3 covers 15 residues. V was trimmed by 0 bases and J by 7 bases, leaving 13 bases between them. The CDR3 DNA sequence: TGCGCCAGCAGCCAAGAGGTACAGGGTTGGAATGAGCAGTTCTTC. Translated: CASSQEVQGWNEQFF.

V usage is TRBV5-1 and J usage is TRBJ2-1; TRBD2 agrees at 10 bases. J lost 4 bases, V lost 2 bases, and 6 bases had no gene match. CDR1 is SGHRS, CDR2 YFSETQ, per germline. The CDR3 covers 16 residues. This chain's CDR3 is CASSFPTSGVYNEQFF. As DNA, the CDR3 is TGCGCCAGCAGCTTCCCAACTAGCGGGGTATACAATGAGCAGTTCTTC. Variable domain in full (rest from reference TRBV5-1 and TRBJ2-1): KAGVTQTPRYLIKTRGQQVTLSCSPISGHRSVSWYQQTPGQGLQFLFEYFSETQRNKGNFPGRFSGRQFSNSRSEMNVSTLELGDSALYLCASSFPTSGVYNEQFFGPGTRLTVL.